This passage covers 26 T cell receptor beta chains from one sample sequenced in a study of blood T cell repertoires in COVID-19 (dated by TCRdb to between 2020 and 2021). Libraries were built with the immunoSEQ multiplex PCR assay. TCRdb re-hosts the immuneACCESS table, in-frame sequences only. Its copies lack some clones; in the studies checked, an unresolved V gene accounts for under half of them, and the cause for the rest is not known. The sample table contains 250,000 to 300,000 clones; only one count was recorded for about nine tenths of them. The ten largest make up 1.1% of the sample. The source material was PBMCs or T cells enriched from blood (not recorded which). The origin of the receptors is a woman aged 25 to 39 who had recovered from COVID-19.

The chain uses TRBV15 and TRBJ1-4; 10 bases agree with TRBD1. The germline V gene has CDR1 LNHNV and CDR2 YYDKDF (reference sequence). The CDR3 runs to 14 residues. Trimming removed 5 bases from V and 6 bases from J; junction bases left unmatched: 3. The CDR3 nucleotides read TGTGCCACCAGCCAGACAGGGGGCTATGAAAAACTGTTTTTT. This codes for CATSQTGGYEKLFF.

The chain carries TRBV11-2 and TRBJ1-1; maybe TRBD1 (5 bases). CDR3 length: 14 residues. V was pared by 5 bases and J by 5 bases, with 15 bases between. The V gene's germline CDR1 is SGHAT and CDR2 FQNNGV. The CDR3 reads CASSPRVEKTEAFF. CDR3 nucleotides: TGTGCCAGCAGCCCCAGGGTGGAGAAAACTGAAGCTTTCTTT.

The chain is built from TRBV5-1 and TRBJ2-6; 8 nucleotides align to TRBD2. The V segment lost 6 bases and the J segment 2 bases; nucleotides outside the gene matches: 10. This CDR3 spans 17 amino acids. From germline, CDR1 is SGHRS and CDR2 YFSETQ. CDR3 protein: CASNKDPGGAGANVLTF. The CDR3 nucleotides read TGCGCCAGCAACAAGGATCCGGGAGGGGCTGGGGCCAACGTCCTGACTTTC. The whole variable domain, filled in from reference TRBV5-1 and TRBJ2-6, reads KAGVTQTPRYLIKTRGQQVTLSCSPISGHRSVSWYQQTPGQGLQFLFEYFSETQRNKGNFPGRFSGRQFSNSRSEMNVSTLELGDSALYLCASNKDPGGAGANVLTFGAGSRLTVL.

The V and J genes are TRBV28 and TRBJ1-2; no definite D call. This CDR3 spans 18 amino acids. From germline, CDR1 is MDHEN and CDR2 SYDVKM. Trimming took 4 bases from V and 5 from J, leaving 26 bases between them. This chain's CDR3 is CASSSTILGSRLRYGYTF. In DNA form, the CDR3 reads TGTGCCAGCAGTTCAACAATTCTCGGTTCGAGACTTCGGTATGGCTACACCTTC.

The V and J genes are TRBV28 and TRBJ2-7, with 15 bases lining up with TRBD2. CDR3 length: 18 amino acids. Germline V gene lookup returns CDR1 MDHEN and CDR2 SYDVKM. With 2 bases clipped from V and 3 bases from J, the junction kept 8 bases outside the gene matches. DNA of the CDR3: TGTGCCAGCAGTTTAGCCCCGGGACTAGCGGGAGGAAACTACGAGCAGTACTTC. Translation: CASSLAPGLAGGNYEQYF. The variable domain in full, with the rest retrieved from reference TRBV28 and TRBJ2-7, is DVKVTQSSRYLVKRTGEKVFLECVQDMDHENMFWYRQDPGLGLRLIYFSYDVKMKEKGDIPEGYSVSREKKERFSLILESASTNQTSMYLCASSLAPGLAGGNYEQYFGPGTRLTVT.

The CDR3 loop is CASSLGQENYGYTF. Here the CDR3 DNA reads TGTGCCAGCAGCTTAGGACAGGAAAACTATGGCTACACCTTC. V gene TRBV7-9 combines with J gene TRBJ1-2, with D possibly being TRBD1 (6 bases). V dropped 1 base and J dropped 2 bases, with 8 bases sitting between them. Germline-derived CDR1 and CDR2 are SEHNR and FQNEAQ (reference sequence). The CDR3 totals 14 residues.

The V call is TRBV5-4, the J call TRBJ2-1; maybe TRBD1 (5 bases). The CDR3 contains 15 residues. Trimming cost V 1 base and J 9 bases, with 17 bases left between them. Germline loops: CDR1 SGHNT, CDR2 YYREEE (reference sequence). Here the CDR3 reads CASSLLNTGQLEQFF. In DNA, the CDR3 is TGTGCCAGCAGCTTGTTGAATACCGGACAACTTGAGCAGTTCTTC.

The gene calls are TRBV30 and TRBJ2-3; 9 positions match TRBD1. V lost 3 bases, J lost 2 bases, and 6 bases stayed unmatched. The germline V gene has CDR1 GTSNPN and CDR2 SVGIG (reference sequence). The CDR3 has 15 amino acids. CDR3 sequence reads: CAWSPGQGDTDTQYF. In DNA form, the CDR3 reads TGTGCCTGGAGCCCGGGACAGGGAGACACAGATACGCAGTATTTT. The variable domain in full, completed from reference TRBV30 and TRBJ2-3, reads SQTIHQWPATLVQPVGSPLSLECTVEGTSNPNLYWYRQAAGRGLQLLFYSVGIGQISSEVPQNLSASRPQDRQFILSSKKLLLSDSGFYLCAWSPGQGDTDTQYFGPGTRLTVL.

Only a few counts were recorded for this clone. Other DNA variants within this sample encode the same CDR3. The chain has TRBV3-1 (or the pseudogene TRBV3-2) and TRBJ1-5; D may be TRBD1 (5 bases). The CDR3 extends over 14 amino acids. V lost 2 bases, J lost 2 bases, and 7 bases lay in between. CDR1 is LGHDT and CDR2 is YNNKEL in the germline V gene (reference sequence). CDR3 DNA: TGTGCCAGCAGCCAATCGGGGGGCAATCAGCCCCAGCATTTT. As protein: CASSQSGGNQPQHF.

V usage is TRBV5-1 and J usage is TRBJ2-1, with D maybe TRBD2 (5 bases). This CDR3 spans 14 amino acids. Germline assignment: CDR1 SGHRS and CDR2 YFSETQ. With 1 base removed from V and 4 bases from J, the gap between germline ends came to 9 bases. This CDR3 is CASSLSGLYNEQFF. DNA of the CDR3: TGCGCCAGCAGCTTGTCCGGACTTTACAATGAGCAGTTCTTC.

V is TRBV19 and J is TRBJ2-7; 7 nucleotides line up with TRBD2. V lost 1 base, J lost 5 bases, and 14 bases stayed unmatched. Per germline, CDR1 LNHDA and CDR2 SQIVND (reference sequence). This CDR3 is built from 17 residues. The CDR3 DNA is TGTGCCAGTAGTATAGTCACATCGCATAGCGGGCGTGACGAGCAGTACTTC. Its translation is CASSIVTSHSGRDEQYF.

This clone was seen only once. The gene calls are TRBV5-1 and TRBJ2-1, with 14 bases that match TRBD2. CDR1 and CDR2 (germline): SGHRS, YFSETQ. With 3 bases clipped from V and 3 bases from J, the junction kept 2 bases outside the gene matches. The CDR3 has 16 residues. The chain's CDR3 is CASSSGTSGGYNEQFF. The CDR3 DNA reads as TGCGCCAGCAGCTCAGGGACTAGCGGGGGCTACAATGAGCAGTTCTTC.

The rearrangement links TRBV28 to TRBJ1-5; 8 positions match TRBD1. This CDR3 has 16 residues. Germline V gene sequence: CDR1 MDHEN, CDR2 SYDVKM. After removal of 4 bases from V and 6 bases from J, the junction contained 11 bases not matched to a gene. The DNA for the CDR3 is TGTGCCAGCAGTTCCTCTTCCAGGGGGCGTTTTCAGCCCCAGCATTTT. Amino acids: CASSSSSRGRFQPQHF.

The chain uses TRBV6-5 and TRBJ1-6; D is undetermined. V lost 4 bases to trimming and J lost 8 bases, with 15 bases between them. The CDR3 runs 15 residues. The germline V gene has CDR1 MNHEY and CDR2 SVGAGI. The CDR3 reads CASSFPTPIHSPLHF. CDR3 coding DNA: TGTGCCAGCAGTTTCCCTACCCCCATCCATTCACCCCTCCACTTT.

The chain recombines TRBV11-3 with TRBJ2-7, with TRBD1 matching over 8 bases. Germline CDR1 SGHNT, CDR2 YENEEA. J gave up 5 bases and V 0 bases, and 3 bases lay outside the gene matches. The CDR3 has 14 residues. The CDR3 protein is CASSLEDRVDEQYF. CDR3 in DNA: TGTGCCAGCAGCTTAGAGGACAGGGTGGACGAGCAGTACTTC.

Here the CDR3 DNA reads TGTGCCAGCAGCCGCTATCGAGCTAGCGGGGCGAACAATGAGCAGTTCTTC. This encodes CASSRYRASGANNEQFF. J is TRBJ2-1 and V is TRBV6-2 or TRBV6-3; 9 bases fit TRBD2. The CDR3 has 17 residues. J lost 5 bases, V lost 6 bases, and 14 bases had no gene match. The germline gives CDR1 MNHEY, CDR2 SVGEGT.

CDR3 sequence (DNA): TGTGCCAGCAGCGACCAAGCGGGAGATGATCCTAGCACAGATACGCAGTATTTT. Protein sequence: CASSDQAGDDPSTDTQYF. The gene calls are TRBV9 and TRBJ2-3; 8 nucleotides line up with TRBD2. After removal of 3 bases from V and 0 bases from J, the junction contained 12 bases not matched to a gene. Germline CDR1 reads SGDLS; CDR2 reads YYNGEE. This CDR3 has 18 residues.

The J gene is TRBJ2-7, the V gene TRBV7-2; maybe TRBD2 (6 bases). CDR1 is SGHTA and CDR2 is FQGNSA in the germline V gene. V was cut by 1 base and J by 2 bases, with 15 bases left in between. The CDR3 spans 16 residues. CDR3 DNA: TGTGCCAGCAGCTTAGGATTCTCGTCGGGGGCCTACGAGCAGTACTTC. This codes for CASSLGFSSGAYEQYF.

This chain connects TRBV19 to TRBJ2-1; TRBD2 agrees at 11 bases. J lost 9 bases, V lost 5 bases, and 9 bases had no gene match. CDR1 LNHDA and CDR2 SQIVND come from the germline V gene (reference sequence). The CDR3 contains 15 residues. The CDR3 here is CASSSLAGVPGEQFF. The CDR3 DNA reads TGTGCCAGTAGTTCACTAGCGGGAGTACCAGGTGAGCAGTTCTTC.

The chain has TRBV27 and TRBJ2-7, with a weak D call TRBD2 (5 bases). The ends were cut back, 3 bases at V and 2 bases at J, with 11 bases in the middle. Germline CDR1 is MNHEY and CDR2 is SMNVEV (reference sequence). CDR3 length: 14 amino acids. CDR3 residues: CASSFHLAPYEQYF. Here the CDR3 DNA reads TGTGCCAGCAGTTTTCACCTAGCTCCCTACGAGCAGTACTTC.

The count of this clone is one. The chain couples TRBV7-9 to TRBJ1-4; D gene ambiguous. Trimming left V 5 bases short and J 4 bases short, with 17 bases between. Germline CDR1 reads SEHNR; CDR2 reads FQNEAQ (reference sequence). The CDR3 covers 16 residues. CDR3 loop: CASSNLSGRDNEKLFF. The CDR3 DNA reads TGTGCCAGCAGCAACCTTTCGGGGAGGGATAATGAAAAACTGTTTTTT.

The chain combines TRBV9 with TRBJ2-1; 8 nucleotides align to TRBD2. Germline V lookup: CDR1 SGDLS, CDR2 YYNGEE. The CDR3 runs 14 residues. Trimming at V came to 3 bases and at J to 6 bases, leaving 5 bases not matched to a gene. For the CDR3, the DNA is TGTGCCAGCAGCGGCGGACTAGCAGTCAATGAGCAGTTCTTC. It translates to CASSGGLAVNEQFF.

The chain joins TRBV29-1 to TRBJ1-1; unclear D gene. Trimming left V 4 bases short and J 5 bases short, with 14 bases between. The CDR3 extends over 13 amino acids. In germline, CDR1 is SQVTM, CDR2 ANQGSEA. As DNA, the CDR3 is TGCAGCGTTGGAGGGAGGGTTGGGACTGAAGCTTTCTTT. It encodes CSVGGRVGTEAFF.

The chain recombines TRBV7-3 with TRBJ2-6; 7 nucleotides agree with TRBD1. There are 19 residues in the CDR3. J lost 0 bases, V lost 4 bases, and 12 bases had no gene match. Per the germline V gene, CDR1 is SGHTA and CDR2 is FQGTGA. The CDR3 DNA is TGTGCCAGCAGCTCGAGTTTTGTGACAGGGCCCTCTGGGGCCAACGTCCTGACTTTC. This encodes CASSSSFVTGPSGANVLTF. Full variable domain (rest looked up from reference TRBV7-3 and TRBJ2-6): GAGVSQTPSNKVTEKGKYVELRCDPISGHTALYWYRQSLGQGPEFLIYFQGTGAADDSGLPNDRFFAVRPEGSVSTLKIQRTERGDSAVYLCASSSSFVTGPSGANVLTFGAGSRLTVL.

This sequence joins TRBV7-3 and TRBJ2-2, with D maybe TRBD1 (5 bases). This CDR3 contains 16 residues. Germline assignment: CDR1 SGHTA and CDR2 FQGTGA. V was cut by 0 bases and J by 1 base, with 9 bases left in between. CDR3 nucleotide sequence: TGTGCCAGCAGCTTAACGCATGACAGGAACACCGGGGAGCTGTTTTTT. Translated, it gives CASSLTHDRNTGELFF.

This rearrangement joins TRBV18 to TRBJ2-7; the D gene is possibly TRBD1 (6 bases). With 3 bases removed from V and 6 bases from J, the gap between germline ends came to 15 bases. This CDR3 is built from 14 residues. Germline V gives CDR1 KGHSH, CDR2 LQKENI. CDR3 coding DNA: TGTGCCAGCTCACCGGTTAGGACAGTAGGCGAGCAGTACTTC. Amino acid sequence: CASSPVRTVGEQYF.